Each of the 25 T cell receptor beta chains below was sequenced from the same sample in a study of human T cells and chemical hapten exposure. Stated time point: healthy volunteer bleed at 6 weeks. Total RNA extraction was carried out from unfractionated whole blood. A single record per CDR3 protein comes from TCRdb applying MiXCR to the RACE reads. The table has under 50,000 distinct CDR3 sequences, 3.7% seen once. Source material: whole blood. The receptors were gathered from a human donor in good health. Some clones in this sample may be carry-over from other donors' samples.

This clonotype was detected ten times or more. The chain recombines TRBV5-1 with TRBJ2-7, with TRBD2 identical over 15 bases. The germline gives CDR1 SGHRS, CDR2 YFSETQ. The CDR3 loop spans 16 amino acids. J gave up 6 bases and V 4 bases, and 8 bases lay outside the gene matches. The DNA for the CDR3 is TGCGCCAGCAGCGACGGGACTAGCGGGAGGACGTCCGAGCAGTACTTC. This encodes CASSDGTSGRTSEQYF.

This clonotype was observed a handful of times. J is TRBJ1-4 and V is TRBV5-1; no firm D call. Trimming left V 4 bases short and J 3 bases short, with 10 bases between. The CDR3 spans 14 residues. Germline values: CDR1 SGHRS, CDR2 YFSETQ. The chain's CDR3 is CASSLRGANEKLFF. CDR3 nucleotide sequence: TGCGCCAGCAGCCTCCGCGGGGCTAATGAAAAACTGTTTTTT.

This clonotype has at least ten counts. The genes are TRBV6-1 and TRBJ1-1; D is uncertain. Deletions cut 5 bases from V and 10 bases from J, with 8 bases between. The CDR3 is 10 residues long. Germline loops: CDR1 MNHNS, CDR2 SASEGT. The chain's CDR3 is CASSRLRAFF. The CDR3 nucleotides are TGTGCCAGCAGTCGCCTTAGAGCTTTCTTT.

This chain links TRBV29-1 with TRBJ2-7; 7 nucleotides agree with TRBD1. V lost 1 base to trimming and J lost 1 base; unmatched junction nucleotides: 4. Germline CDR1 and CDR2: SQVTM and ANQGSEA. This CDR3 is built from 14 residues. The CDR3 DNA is TGCAGCGTTGAAGTCGGGGACAGATCCTACGAGCAGTACTTC. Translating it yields CSVEVGDRSYEQYF.

This chain's CDR3 is CASSPRGTGYGYTF. In nucleotides, the CDR3 is TGTGCCAGCAGCCCCAGAGGGACAGGATATGGCTACACCTTC. The V gene is TRBV6-2 or TRBV6-3, the J gene TRBJ1-2; 8 positions agree with TRBD1. Germline lookup yields CDR1 MNHEY and CDR2 SVGEGT. The V gene end was trimmed by 6 bases and the J gene end by 5 bases; junction bases not matched to a gene: 8. The CDR3 extends over 14 amino acids.

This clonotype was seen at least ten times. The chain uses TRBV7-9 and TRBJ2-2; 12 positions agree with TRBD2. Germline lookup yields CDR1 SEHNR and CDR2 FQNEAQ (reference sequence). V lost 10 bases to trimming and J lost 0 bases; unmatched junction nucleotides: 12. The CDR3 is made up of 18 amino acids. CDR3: CATPLTSGRRTNTGELFF. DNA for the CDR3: TGTGCCACCCCTCTTACTAGCGGGAGGCGCACGAACACCGGGGAGCTGTTTTTT.

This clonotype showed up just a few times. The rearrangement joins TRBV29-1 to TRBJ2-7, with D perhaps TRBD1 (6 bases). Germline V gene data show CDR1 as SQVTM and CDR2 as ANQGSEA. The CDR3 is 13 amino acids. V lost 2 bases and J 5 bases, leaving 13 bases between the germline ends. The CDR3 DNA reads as TGCAGCGTTGAACCCAGGGGTCGAGACGAGCAGTACTTC. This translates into CSVEPRGRDEQYF.

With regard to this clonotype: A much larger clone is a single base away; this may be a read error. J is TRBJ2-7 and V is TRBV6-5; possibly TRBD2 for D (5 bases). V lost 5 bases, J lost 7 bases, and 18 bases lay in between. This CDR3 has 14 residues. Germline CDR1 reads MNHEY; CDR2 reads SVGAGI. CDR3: CASSNYATGMEQYF. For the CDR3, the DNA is TGTGCCAGCAGTAACTACGCAACGGGGATGGAGCAGTACTTC.

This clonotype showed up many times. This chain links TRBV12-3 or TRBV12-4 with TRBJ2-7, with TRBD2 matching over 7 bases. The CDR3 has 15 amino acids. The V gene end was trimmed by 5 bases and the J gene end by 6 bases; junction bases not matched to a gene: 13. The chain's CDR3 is CASSPGLAGAVEQYF. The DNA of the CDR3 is TGTGCCAGCAGTCCGGGGTTGGCGGGAGCGGTCGAGCAGTACTTC.

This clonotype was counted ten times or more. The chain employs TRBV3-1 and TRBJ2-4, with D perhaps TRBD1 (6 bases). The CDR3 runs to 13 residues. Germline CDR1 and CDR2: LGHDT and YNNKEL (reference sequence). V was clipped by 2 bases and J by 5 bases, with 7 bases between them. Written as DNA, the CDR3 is TGTGCCAGCAGCCAAAGGACAGAAAACATTCAGTACTTC. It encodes CASSQRTENIQYF.

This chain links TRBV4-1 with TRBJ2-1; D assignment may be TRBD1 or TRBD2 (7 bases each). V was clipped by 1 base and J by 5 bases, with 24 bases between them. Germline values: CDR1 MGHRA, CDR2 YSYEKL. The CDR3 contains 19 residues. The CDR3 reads CASSQVPGGRGTRNNEQFF. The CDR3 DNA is TGCGCCAGCAGCCAAGTACCAGGGGGGAGGGGAACGAGAAACAATGAGCAGTTCTTC.

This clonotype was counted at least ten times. The CDR3 DNA follows: TGTGCCAGCAGTTTACCTGGGGGATTCCACGAGCAGTACTTC. Translation: CASSLPGGFHEQYF. The rearrangement uses TRBV28 and TRBJ2-7; tentatively, D is TRBD1 or TRBD2 (5 bases each). Germline CDR1 and CDR2: MDHEN and SYDVKM. CDR3 size: 14 residues. V was clipped by 2 bases and J by 5 bases, with 13 bases between them.

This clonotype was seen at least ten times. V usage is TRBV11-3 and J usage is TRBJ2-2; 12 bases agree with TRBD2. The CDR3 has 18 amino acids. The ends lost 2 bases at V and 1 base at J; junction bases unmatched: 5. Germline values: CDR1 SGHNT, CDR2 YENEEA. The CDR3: CASSLNPGLAGNTGELFF. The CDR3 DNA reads TGTGCCAGCAGCTTAAACCCGGGACTAGCGGGGAACACCGGGGAGCTGTTTTTT. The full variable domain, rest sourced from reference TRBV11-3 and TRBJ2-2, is EAGVVQSPRYKIIEKKQPVAFWCNPISGHNTLYWYLQNLGQGPELLIRYENEEAVDDSQLPKDRFSAERLKGVDSTLKIQPAELGDSAVYLCASSLNPGLAGNTGELFFGEGSRLTVL.

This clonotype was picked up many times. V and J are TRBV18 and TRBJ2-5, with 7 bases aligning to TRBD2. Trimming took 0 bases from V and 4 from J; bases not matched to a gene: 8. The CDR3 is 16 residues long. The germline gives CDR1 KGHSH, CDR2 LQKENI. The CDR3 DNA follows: TGTGCCAGCTCACCACCGAACAGAGCGGGGCGAGAGACCCAGTACTTC. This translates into CASSPPNRAGRETQYF. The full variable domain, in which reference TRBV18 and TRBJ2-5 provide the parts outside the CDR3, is NAGVMQNPRHLVRRRGQEARLRCSPMKGHSHVYWYRQLPEEGLKFMVYLQKENIIDESGMPKERFSAEFPKEGPSILRIQQVVRGDSAAYFCASSPPNRAGRETQYFGPGTRLLVL.

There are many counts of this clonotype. The chain's CDR3 is CASSSAGGAYEQYF. The DNA of the CDR3 is TGTGCCAGCAGTTCAGCGGGAGGGGCCTACGAGCAGTACTTC. The chain has TRBV27 and TRBJ2-7, with TRBD2 matching over 10 bases. CDR3 length: 14 residues. V was clipped by 4 bases and J by 2 bases; unmatched bases: 2. Germline lookup yields CDR1 MNHEY and CDR2 SMNVEV (reference sequence).

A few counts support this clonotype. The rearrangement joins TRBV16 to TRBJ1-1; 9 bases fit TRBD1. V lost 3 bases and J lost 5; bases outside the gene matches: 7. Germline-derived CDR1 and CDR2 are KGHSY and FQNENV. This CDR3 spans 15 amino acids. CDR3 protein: CASSHHRGRATEAFF. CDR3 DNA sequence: TGTGCCAGCAGCCACCACAGGGGGCGCGCGACTGAAGCTTTCTTT.

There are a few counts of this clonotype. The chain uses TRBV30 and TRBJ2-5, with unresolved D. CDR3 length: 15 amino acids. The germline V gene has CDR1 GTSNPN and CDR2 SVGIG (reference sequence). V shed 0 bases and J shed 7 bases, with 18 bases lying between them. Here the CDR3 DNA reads TGTGCCTGGAGTGTAAGTCGGGCCCAAACGAGGACCCAGTACTTC. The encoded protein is CAWSVSRAQTRTQYF.

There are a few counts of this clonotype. The CDR3 protein is CASSEEIPGQGYEQYF. The DNA for the CDR3 is TGTGCCAGCAGTGAAGAGATTCCGGGACAGGGCTACGAGCAGTACTTC. This rearrangement joins TRBV2 to TRBJ2-7, with 9 positions matching TRBD1. The CDR3 runs 16 residues. The V segment lost 1 base and the J segment 3 bases; nucleotides outside the gene matches: 7. Germline V gene data show CDR1 as SNHLY and CDR2 as FYNNEI.

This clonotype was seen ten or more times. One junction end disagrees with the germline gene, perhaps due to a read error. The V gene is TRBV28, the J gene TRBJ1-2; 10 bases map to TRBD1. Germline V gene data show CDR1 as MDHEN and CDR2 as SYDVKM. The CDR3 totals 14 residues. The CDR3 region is CASCLDRGDYGYTF. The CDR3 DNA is TGTGCCAGCTGTTTGGACAGGGGGGACTATGGCTACACCTTC.

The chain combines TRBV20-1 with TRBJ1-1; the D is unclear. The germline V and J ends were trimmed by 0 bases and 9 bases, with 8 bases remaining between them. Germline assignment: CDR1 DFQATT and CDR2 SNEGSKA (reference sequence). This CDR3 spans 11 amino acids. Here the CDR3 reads CSARDPPKAFF. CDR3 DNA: TGCAGTGCTAGAGATCCCCCTAAAGCTTTCTTT.

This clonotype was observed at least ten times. This CDR3 reads CASSGKTVKEETQYF. CDR3 DNA sequence: TGTGCCAGCAGCGGAAAGACTGTAAAAGAGGAGACCCAGTACTTC. The chain employs TRBV9 and TRBJ2-5; D gene ambiguous. Germline CDR1 is SGDLS and CDR2 is YYNGEE. The CDR3 spans 15 residues. V gave up 3 bases and J gave up 5 bases, with 17 bases separating them.

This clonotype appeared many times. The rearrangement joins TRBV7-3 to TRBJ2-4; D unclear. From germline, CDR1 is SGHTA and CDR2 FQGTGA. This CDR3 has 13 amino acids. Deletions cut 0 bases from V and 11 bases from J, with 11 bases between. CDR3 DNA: TGTGCCAGCAGCTTAACTCCACTTGACGTTCAGTACTTC. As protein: CASSLTPLDVQYF.

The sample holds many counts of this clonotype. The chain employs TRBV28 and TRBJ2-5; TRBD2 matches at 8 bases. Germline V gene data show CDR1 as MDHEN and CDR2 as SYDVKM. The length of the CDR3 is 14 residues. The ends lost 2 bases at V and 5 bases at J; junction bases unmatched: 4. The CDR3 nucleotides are TGTGCCAGCAGTTTACGGGCTAGCGGGGAGACCCAGTACTTC. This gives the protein CASSLRASGETQYF.

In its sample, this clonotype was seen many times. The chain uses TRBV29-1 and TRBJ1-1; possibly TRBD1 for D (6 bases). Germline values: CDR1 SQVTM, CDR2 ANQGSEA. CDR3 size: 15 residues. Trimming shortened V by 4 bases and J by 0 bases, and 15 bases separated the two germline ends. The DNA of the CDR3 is TGCAGCGTTGCGGGCAGGGGTCCCATGAACACTGAAGCTTTCTTT. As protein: CSVAGRGPMNTEAFF. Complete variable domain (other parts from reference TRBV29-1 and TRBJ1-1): SAVISQKPSRDICQRGTSLTIQCQVDSQVTMMFWYRQQPGQSLTLIATANQGSEATYESGFVIDKFPISRPNLTFSTLTVSNMSPEDSSIYLCSVAGRGPMNTEAFFGQGTRLTVV.

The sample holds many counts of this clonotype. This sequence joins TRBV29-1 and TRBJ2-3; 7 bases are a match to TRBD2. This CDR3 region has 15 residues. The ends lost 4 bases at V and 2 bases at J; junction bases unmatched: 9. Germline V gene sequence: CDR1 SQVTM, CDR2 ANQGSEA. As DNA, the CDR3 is TGCAGCGTTGTGGGAGGGGAACACTCCACAGATACGCAGTATTTT. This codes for CSVVGGEHSTDTQYF.